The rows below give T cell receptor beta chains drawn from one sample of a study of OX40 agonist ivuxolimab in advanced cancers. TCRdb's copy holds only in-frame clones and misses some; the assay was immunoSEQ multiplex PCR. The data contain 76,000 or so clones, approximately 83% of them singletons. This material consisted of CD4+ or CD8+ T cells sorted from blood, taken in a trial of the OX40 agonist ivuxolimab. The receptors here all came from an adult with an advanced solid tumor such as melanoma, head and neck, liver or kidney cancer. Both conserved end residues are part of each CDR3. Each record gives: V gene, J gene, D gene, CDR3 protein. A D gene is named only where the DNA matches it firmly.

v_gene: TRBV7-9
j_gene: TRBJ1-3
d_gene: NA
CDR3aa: CASSHNREFGNTIYF

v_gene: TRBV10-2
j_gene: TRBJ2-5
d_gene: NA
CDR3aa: CASSAPFSTQYF

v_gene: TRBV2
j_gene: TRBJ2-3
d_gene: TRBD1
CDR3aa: CASSRTGEDTQYF

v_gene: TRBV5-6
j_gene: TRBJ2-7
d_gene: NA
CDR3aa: CASSVKGGPAGEQYF

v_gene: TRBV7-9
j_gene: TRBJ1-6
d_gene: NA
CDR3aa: CASSLGVQLNSPLHF

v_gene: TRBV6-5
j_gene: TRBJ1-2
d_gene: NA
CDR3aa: CASRTKGYGYTF

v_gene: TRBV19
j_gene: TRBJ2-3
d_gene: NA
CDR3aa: CASSRSEGNTQYF

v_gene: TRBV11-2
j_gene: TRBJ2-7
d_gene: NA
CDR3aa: CASSSLTKAYEQYF

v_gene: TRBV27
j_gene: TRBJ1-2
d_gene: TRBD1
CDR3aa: CASSPQTGTNHGYTF

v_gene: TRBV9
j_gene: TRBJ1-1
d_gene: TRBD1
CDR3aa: CASSARTGGNTEAFF

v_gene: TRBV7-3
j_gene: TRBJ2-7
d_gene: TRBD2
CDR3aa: CASSLAGGAVVFYEQYF